The 10 T cell receptor beta chains listed next were all sequenced from one sample in a study of long-term antiretroviral therapy in people with HIV. The libraries were made with immunoSEQ v3.0 at survey level. Clones were read by immunoSEQ multiplex PCR, and TCRdb kept only the in-frame ones, dropping some. This sample has about 34,000 clones; about 85% occur once, and the top ten carry under 15%. Sequences were derived from unsorted PBMCs, sampled 1.1 years after starting antiretroviral therapy. All receptors come from a man younger than 35 with HIV.

The rearrangement joins TRBV19 to TRBJ2-2, with TRBD1 matching 8 bases. Germline assignment: CDR1 LNHDA and CDR2 SQIVND (reference sequence). Germline trimming cut 4 bases from V and 4 bases from J; bases unmatched to any gene: 8. CDR3 length equals 16 residues. The CDR3 nucleotides are TGTGCCAGTAGTACCCTAGGGACAGGACCCACCGGGGAGCTGTTTTTT. Amino acid sequence: CASSTLGTGPTGELFF.

J is TRBJ1-1 and V is TRBV6-5; maybe TRBD1 (5 bases). This CDR3 comprises 16 residues. Trimming took off 0 bases at V and 0 bases at J, with 11 bases between the two ends. Germline assignment: CDR1 MNHEY and CDR2 SVGAGI. The CDR3 coding sequence is TGTGCCAGCAGTTACTCTTCCGGGACCTTGAACACTGAAGCTTTCTTT. This gives the protein CASSYSSGTLNTEAFF.

This chain uses TRBV20-1 with TRBJ2-3; D call uncertain. The CDR3 is 10 residues long. Germline lookup yields CDR1 DFQATT and CDR2 SNEGSKA (reference sequence). Between the trimmed V and J ends, which lost 4 bases and 4 bases, there was a span of 3 bases. The CDR3 spells CSATSDTQYF. The CDR3 DNA reads as TGCAGTGCTACATCAGATACGCAGTATTTT.

The chain has TRBV5-5 and TRBJ2-1; possible D gene TRBD2, 6 bases. Germline V gene sequence: CDR1 SGHKS, CDR2 YYEKEE (reference sequence). The V end lost 4 bases, the J end lost 6 bases, and 8 bases lay between the germline ends. This CDR3 contains 12 residues. CDR3 DNA sequence: TGTGCCAGCAGCGCGACTAGCAATGAGCAGTTCTTC. Translating gives CASSATSNEQFF. The entire variable domain, with the rest obtained from reference TRBV5-5 and TRBJ2-1, is as follows: DAGVTQSPTHLIKTRGQQVTLRCSPISGHKSVSWYQQVLGQGPQFIFQYYEKEERGRGNFPDRFSARQFPNYSSELNVNALLLGDSALYLCASSATSNEQFFGPGTRLTVL.

The chain links TRBV4-2 to TRBJ2-6; no firm D call. The CDR3 spans 17 residues. Germline V gene sequence: CDR1 LGHNA, CDR2 YNFKEQ. V shed 1 base and J shed 0 bases, with 10 bases lying between them. The CDR3 sequence: CASSQAGKNSGANVLTF. CDR3 nucleotides: TGTGCCAGCAGCCAAGCAGGCAAGAACTCTGGGGCCAACGTCCTGACTTTC.

CDR3 bases: TGTGCCAGCAGTGACCAGGTGGCAAGCTACGAGCAGTACTTC. This encodes CASSDQVASYEQYF. The chain carries TRBV2 and TRBJ2-7; D gene unclear. CDR1 and CDR2 (germline): SNHLY, FYNNEI. Trimming left V 3 bases short and J 3 bases short, with 12 bases between. The CDR3 spans 14 residues.

The chain joins TRBV7-6 to TRBJ2-7; 7 positions match TRBD1. The CDR3 has 16 amino acids. Losses at the gene ends were 3 bases for V and 3 bases for J; bases not matched to a gene: 11. The germline V gene has CDR1 SGHVS and CDR2 FNYEAQ. Here the CDR3 DNA reads TGTGCCAGCAGCTTCTCAAACAGGGGAACGGACTACGAGCAGTACTTC. Translating it yields CASSFSNRGTDYEQYF.

This chain uses TRBV4-3 with TRBJ2-4, with D hard to call. Looked up from germline, CDR1 is LGHNA and CDR2 is YSLEER. The CDR3 extends over 14 amino acids. The ends were cut back, 0 bases at V and 3 bases at J, with 6 bases in the middle. CDR3 DNA: TGCGCCAGCAGCCAAGACAGTGGCAAAAACATTCAGTACTTC. It encodes CASSQDSGKNIQYF.

This rearrangement joins TRBV27 to TRBJ1-3; D uncertain. Trimming removed 3 bases at V and 7 bases at J, with 10 bases between. The CDR3 is made up of 13 amino acids. The germline CDR1 and CDR2 sequences are MNHEY and SMNVEV (reference sequence). The CDR3 nucleotides are TGTGCCAGCAGTTTCCCCGGTTCGAACACCATATATTTT. This translates into CASSFPGSNTIYF.

The gene calls are TRBV2 and TRBJ1-5, with D unclear. The CDR3 is 15 amino acids. Per the germline V gene, CDR1 is SNHLY and CDR2 is FYNNEI. V was cut by 4 bases and J by 3 bases, with 13 bases left in between. In DNA, the CDR3 is TGTGCCAGCAGTGGAGTTGGATTGATCAATCAGCCCCAGCATTTT. Amino acid sequence: CASSGVGLINQPQHF.